A selection of T cell receptor beta chains follows, all from one sample in a study of graft-versus-host responses after intestinal transplantation. Method: immunoSEQ multiplex PCR; TCRdb's copy keeps in-frame clones and lacks some. Of about 18,000 clones in the sample, 38% are singletons; the top ten hold 0.9%. Sequences were derived from alloreactive CD4+ T cells from a mixed lymphocyte reaction culture, sampled before intestinal transplant. These receptors all come from a human patient who received an intestinal transplant. Each CDR3 is given with its conserved first and last residue. The D gene is left open where the match is weak. Size values are once, few and many counts, or a class for expanded clones, and some rows have none.

TRBJ1-2	TRBD1	TRBV6-5	-	TGTGCCAGCACCAGGACAGGGCACTATGGCTACACCTTC	CASTRTGHYGYTF
TRBJ2-7	-	TRBV6-6	few	TGTGCCAGCAGAAAAACCGCGCGACAGCCCTACGAGCAGTACTTC	CASRKTARQPYEQYF
TRBJ1-6	-	TRBV19	medium-sized	TGTGCCAGTAGCGTTCGGGGGCAGGGAGGCTCACCCCTCCACTTT	CASSVRGQGGSPLHF
TRBJ1-3	TRBD1	TRBV18	few	TGTGCCAGCTCGCCACGACAGGGCCGCGCTGGAAACACCATATATTTT	CASSPRQGRAGNTIYF
TRBJ2-3	TRBD2	TRBV7-3	-	TGTGCCAGCAGCCCTCGGGGGGGCACAGATACGCAGTATTTT	CASSPRGGTDTQYF
TRBJ1-6	-	TRBV6-5	-	TGTGCCAGCACCCCGGGACCGATAAATTCACCCCTCCACTTT	CASTPGPINSPLHF
TRBJ2-6	-	TRBV7-9	few	TGTGCCAGCAGCTGGGGCCGATTCTCTGGGGCCAACGTCCTGACTTTC	CASSWGRFSGANVLTF
TRBJ2-3	TRBD1	TRBV7-2	-	TGTGCCAGCAGCTTATTTGGGACAGGGCAAGATACGCAGTATTTT	CASSLFGTGQDTQYF
TRBJ2-6	-	TRBV5-4	few	TGTGCCAGCAGCTTGCAAGCTGGGGCCAACGTCCTGACTTTC	CASSLQAGANVLTF
TRBJ2-1	-	TRBV18	few	TGTGCCAGCTCACCAGGACAGGGAGGGAATGAGCAGTTCTTC	CASSPGQGGNEQFF
TRBJ2-2	-	TRBV6-6	-	TGTGCCAGCAGTTTTCACAGGGAGAGGACCGGGGAGCTGTTTTTT	CASSFHRERTGELFF
TRBJ1-5	-	TRBV21-1	few	TGTGCCAGCAGCAAAGAAAACTGGGACAGGGAAGGAAATCAGCCCCAGCATTTT	CASSKENWDREGNQPQHF
TRBJ2-7	-	TRBV7-2	-	TGTGCCAGCAGCTTAGCGGGGGGGCGGTCGGGGGAGCAGTACTTC	CASSLAGGRSGEQYF
TRBJ2-7	TRBD1	TRBV6-6	-	TGTGCCAGCAGTTATGCCGGGACAGTCTACGAGCAGTACTTC	CASSYAGTVYEQYF
TRBJ1-5	TRBD1	TRBV18	-	TGTGCCAGCTCAAGGGACAGGGGGTCCCCTTATAGCAATCAGCCCCAGCATTTT	CASSRDRGSPYSNQPQHF
TRBJ2-3	-	TRBV11-3	-	TGTGCCAGCAGCTTAGTTAACAGCTACACAGATACGCAGTATTTT	CASSLVNSYTDTQYF
TRBJ2-2	TRBD1	TRBV5-1	-	TGCGCCAGCAGCCCGTGGGACAGGACCGGGGAGCTGTTTTTT	CASSPWDRTGELFF
TRBJ2-1	-	TRBV10-2	few	TGCGCCAGCAAAGTGGACAATGAGCAGTTCTTC	CASKVDNEQFF
TRBJ2-3	TRBD2	TRBV4-2	-	TGTGCCAGCAGCCAAGACCTAGCGGGGGCCTACACAGATACGCAGTATTTT	CASSQDLAGAYTDTQYF
TRBJ2-5	TRBD2	TRBV5-1	few	TGCGCCAGCAGCTTGGAACGGGGGGGTGAGACCCAGTACTTC	CASSLERGGETQYF
TRBJ2-3	-	TRBV7-2	-	TGTGCCAGCAGCTTAAACCCCGGAGTCTCAGATACGCAGTATTTT	CASSLNPGVSDTQYF
TRBJ1-5	TRBD1	TRBV27	-	TGTGCCAGCAGTTTGACAGGGGCCCAGCCCCAGCATTTT	CASSLTGAQPQHF
TRBJ2-6	-	TRBV7-7	-	TGTGCCAGCAGCATCTTTCGGCCACAAAGTCGGGCCAACGTCCTGACTTTC	CASSIFRPQSRANVLTF
TRBJ2-3	-	TRBV5-1	-	TGCGCCAGCAGCTTGGGGGACCGAGATACGCAGTATTTT	CASSLGDRDTQYF
TRBJ2-3	-	TRBV7-2	few	TGTGCCAGCAGCTTATGGGTCACAGATACGCAGTATTTT	CASSLWVTDTQYF
TRBJ1-2	-	TRBV10-3	few	TGTTTGCCATCACGGGGGGTAGAGGGCTACACCTTC	CLPSRGVEGYTF
TRBJ1-1	-	TRBV6-5	-	TGTGCCAGCAGAAAAAGGGGTTGGACTGAAGCTTTCTTT	CASRKRGWTEAFF
TRBJ1-1	-	TRBV5-5	-	TGTGCCAGCAGCTTTCGGACAGAGGGGACTGAAGCTTTCTTT	CASSFRTEGTEAFF
TRBJ1-6	-	TRBV6-6	-	TGTGCCAGCAAAATATATAATTCACCCCTCCACTTT	CASKIYNSPLHF
TRBJ2-2	-	TRBV7-9	-	TGTGCCAGCAGCTTATTTGTCGGGGAGCTGTTTTTT	CASSLFVGELFF
TRBJ2-7	-	TRBV5-4	medium-sized	TGTGCCAGCAGCCCAGAAGAGGGGGGGCCGATTACCGAGCAGTACTTC	CASSPEEGGPITEQYF
TRBJ1-3	-	TRBV25-1	few	TGTGCCAGCAGGGATCCGGGGCCTTGGCACACCATATATTTT	CASRDPGPWHTIYF
TRBJ2-5	-	TRBV5-5	-	TGTGCCAGCAGGCCCCTGGGGGAGTCATACGAGACCCAGTACTTC	CASRPLGESYETQYF
TRBJ2-1	-	TRBV20-1	-	TGCAGTGCCCTACGGAACAATGAGCAGTTCTTC	CSALRNNEQFF
TRBJ2-2	TRBD1	TRBV5-5	-	TGTGCCAGCAGCCAAATCGGACAGGAAGTCGGGGAGCTGTTTTTT	CASSQIGQEVGELFF
TRBJ1-1	-	TRBV7-3	few	TGTGCCAGCAGCTTAGCGGGGAGGAACACTGAAGCTTTCTTT	CASSLAGRNTEAFF
TRBJ2-3	-	TRBV9	-	TGTGCCAGCAGCGTAGAACCCGCGACAGGTACGCAGTATTTT	CASSVEPATGTQYF
TRBJ1-2	TRBD1	TRBV19	few	TGTGCCAGTAGTATTGGACAGGGGGCGGTTGGCTACACCTTC	CASSIGQGAVGYTF
TRBJ2-7	-	TRBV19	-	TGTGCCAGTAGCCTAGGGAGGGGGCGACCCTACGAGCAGTACTTC	CASSLGRGRPYEQYF
TRBJ1-1	-	TRBV7-9	-	TGTGCCAGCAGCCCGCCCAGGACGAACTTTGAAGCTTTCTTT	CASSPPRTNFEAFF
TRBJ2-1	-	TRBV13	-	TGTGCCAGCAGCCGAACTTACAATGAGCAGTTCTTC	CASSRTYNEQFF
TRBJ2-7	-	TRBV20-1	few	TGCAGTGCCCGAGGGGCCGTGGATTCATTATTC	CSARGAVDSLF
TRBJ1-2	-	TRBV5-1	-	TGCGCCAGCAGCAGGGACCCGTTTACAGGTGGCTACACCTTC	CASSRDPFTGGYTF
TRBJ1-5	TRBD1	TRBV10-3	few	TGTGCCATCAGTGAGACACAGGGGTTTAGCAATCAGCCCCAGCATTTT	CAISETQGFSNQPQHF
TRBJ2-3	-	TRBV21-1	few	TGTGCCAGCAGCAAAGGGGGGCGAGACACAGATACGCAGTATTTT	CASSKGGRDTDTQYF
TRBJ2-3	-	TRBV7-3	-	TGTGCCAGCAGCTTAGGGGGGGGCCCAGATACGCAGTATTTT	CASSLGGGPDTQYF
TRBJ1-1	-	TRBV5-5	-	TGTGCCAGCAGCTTTGCGGAGAACACTGAAGCTTTCTTT	CASSFAENTEAFF
TRBJ1-6	TRBD1	TRBV7-8	-	TGTGCCAGCAGCTTAGCGGGTGGACAGGGGAGAGGTTCACCCCTCCACTTT	CASSLAGGQGRGSPLHF
TRBJ1-2	-	TRBV6-5	-	TGTGCCAGCAGTTACGCGGGAGAGGCAGGCTATGGCTACACCTTC	CASSYAGEAGYGYTF
TRBJ1-6	-	TRBV4-2	-	TGTGCCAGCAGCCAAGATCGCGCCAGGGCTAATTCACCCCTCCACTTT	CASSQDRARANSPLHF
TRBJ1-3	-	TRBV19	-	TGTGCCAGTAGTATGCAGGGTATAACCGGAAACACCATATATTTT	CASSMQGITGNTIYF